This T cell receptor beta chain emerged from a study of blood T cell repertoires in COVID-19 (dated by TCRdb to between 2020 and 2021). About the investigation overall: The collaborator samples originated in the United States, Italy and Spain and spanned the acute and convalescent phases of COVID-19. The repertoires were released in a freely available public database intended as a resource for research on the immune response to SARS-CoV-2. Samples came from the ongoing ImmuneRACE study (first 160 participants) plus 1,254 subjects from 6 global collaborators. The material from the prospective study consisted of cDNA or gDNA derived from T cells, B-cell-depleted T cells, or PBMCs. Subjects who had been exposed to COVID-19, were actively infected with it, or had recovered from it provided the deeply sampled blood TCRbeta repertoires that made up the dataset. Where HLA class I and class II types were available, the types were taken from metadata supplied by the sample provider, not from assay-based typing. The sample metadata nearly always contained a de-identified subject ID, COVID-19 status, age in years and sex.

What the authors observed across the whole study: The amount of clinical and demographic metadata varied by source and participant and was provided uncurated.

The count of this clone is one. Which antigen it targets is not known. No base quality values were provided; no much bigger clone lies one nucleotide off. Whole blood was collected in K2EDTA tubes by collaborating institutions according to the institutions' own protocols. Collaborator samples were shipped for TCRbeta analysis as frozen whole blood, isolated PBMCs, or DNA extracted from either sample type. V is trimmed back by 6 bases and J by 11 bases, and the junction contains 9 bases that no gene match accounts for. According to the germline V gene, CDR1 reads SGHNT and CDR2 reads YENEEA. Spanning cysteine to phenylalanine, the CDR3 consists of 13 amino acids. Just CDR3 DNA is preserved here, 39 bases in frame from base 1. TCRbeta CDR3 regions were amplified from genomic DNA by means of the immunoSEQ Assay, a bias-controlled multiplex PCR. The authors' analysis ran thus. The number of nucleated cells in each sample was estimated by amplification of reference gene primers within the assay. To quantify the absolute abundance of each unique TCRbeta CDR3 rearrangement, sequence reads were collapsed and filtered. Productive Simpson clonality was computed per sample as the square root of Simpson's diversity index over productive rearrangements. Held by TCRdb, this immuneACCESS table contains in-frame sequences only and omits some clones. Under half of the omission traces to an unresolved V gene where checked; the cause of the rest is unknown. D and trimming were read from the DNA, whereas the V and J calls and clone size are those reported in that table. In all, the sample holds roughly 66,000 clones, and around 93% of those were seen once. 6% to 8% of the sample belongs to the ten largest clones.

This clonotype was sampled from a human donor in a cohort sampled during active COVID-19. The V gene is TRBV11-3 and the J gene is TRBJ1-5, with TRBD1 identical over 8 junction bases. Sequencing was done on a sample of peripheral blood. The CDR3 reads CASRDSQGAAQHF. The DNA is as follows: TGTGCCAGCAGGGACTCGCAGGGGGCCGCCCAGCATTTT.